Reported below is one T cell receptor beta chain. The data derive from a study of low-dose radiotherapy and immunotherapy resistance in tumors. About the research overall: Cohort 2, a group dosed every two weeks at 1 Gy per fraction, received 13 Gy in total over 26 weeks. The 200 mg/m2 dose of intravenous cyclophosphamide was given every two weeks, one day before radiation and immunotherapy. Patients took aspirin 300 mg by mouth once daily. This continued for four cycles, starting on cycle 1 day 1.

The CDR3 contains 15 residues. V lost 3 bases and J lost 4, with 10 bases in between. Per germline, CDR1 SNHLY and CDR2 FYNNEI. Gene-specific TRAV and TRBV primers were used for first-strand cDNA, covering alpha and beta chains. TCR amplification used around 20 PCR cycles, a constant-region primer and a V-primer adapter. Each CDR3 protein gets one entry after TCRdb re-called the reads with MiXCR. The sample gives 5,600 or so distinct CDR3 sequences, around 84% of which show up once; 5.5% to 7% is in the top ten. The clonotype was recovered from a human donor with advanced metastatic prostate, ovarian, gallbladder or colorectal cancer (not recorded which). This table probably holds off-target reads from a library built for another chain. This rearrangement joins TRBV2 to TRBJ2-6; no firm D call. The CDR3 nucleotides are TGTGCCAGCAGTGATCGTGCCTCCGGGGCCAACGTCCTGACTTTC. Its protein product is CASSDRASGANVLTF.